The 25 T cell receptor beta chains below come from one sample, sequenced in a study of response to subunit inactivated influenza vaccine. TCRdb reanalysed the RT-PCR reads using MiXCR and keeps one entry per CDR3 protein. The sample carries roughly 630,000 distinct CDR3 sequences, 13% to 15% recorded once. The source was PBMCs from blood, collected 14 days before vaccination. Receptor source: a man aged 45-65 years who received an inactivated influenza vaccine.

The chain joins TRBV5-6 to TRBJ1-5; D is unresolved. Trimming removed 7 bases at V and 7 bases at J, with 18 bases between. The CDR3 extends over 14 amino acids. Per the germline V gene, CDR1 is SGHDT and CDR2 is YYEEEE. This CDR3 is CASQSGVKGQPQHF. DNA of the CDR3: TGTGCCAGCCAATCCGGGGTTAAGGGACAGCCCCAGCATTTT.

The CDR3 sequence is CASNPRGQWYEQYF. The CDR3 DNA reads as TGTGCCAGCAACCCCCGTGGGCAGTGGTACGAGCAGTACTTC. The V gene is TRBV28, the J gene TRBJ2-7; D unresolved. With 7 bases removed from V and 4 bases from J, the gap between germline ends came to 17 bases. Germline lookup yields CDR1 MDHEN and CDR2 SYDVKM. CDR3 length: 14 amino acids.

In this sample, this clonotype turned up a few times. V and J are TRBV3-1 and TRBJ2-5; 8 positions agree with TRBD2. Germline V gene lookup returns CDR1 LGHDT and CDR2 YNNKEL (reference sequence). Losses at the gene ends were 0 bases for V and 4 bases for J; bases not matched to a gene: 7. The CDR3 totals 16 residues. CDR3 sequence (DNA): TGTGCCAGCAGCCAAGAGGGTCGGGGGGGTTCAGAGACCCAGTACTTC. Translated: CASSQEGRGGSETQYF.

The CDR3 DNA is TGTGCCAGCAGCTTAGATACCCCGGCTGCCCTCCACTTT. Amino acid sequence: CASSLDTPAALHF. V gene TRBV7-2 combines with J gene TRBJ1-6; D remains ambiguous. Deletions cut 1 base from V and 14 bases from J, with 12 bases between. This CDR3 has 13 residues. CDR1 is SGHTA and CDR2 is FQGNSA in the germline V gene.

The genes are TRBV18 and TRBJ2-7; 9 bases agree with TRBD1. V lost 5 bases, J lost 6 bases, and 2 bases stayed unmatched. The CDR3 spans 12 residues. Germline CDR1 KGHSH, CDR2 LQKENI. This CDR3 reads CASSSDRGEQYF. CDR3 in DNA: TGTGCCAGCTCATCGGACAGGGGCGAGCAGTACTTC.

The rearrangement joins TRBV14 to TRBJ2-2; D gene uncertain. Per germline, CDR1 SGHDN and CDR2 FVKESK. The germline V and J ends were trimmed by 3 bases and 2 bases, with 10 bases remaining between them. This CDR3 has 15 residues. CDR3 sequence reads: CASSQSYSNTGELFF. In nucleotides, the CDR3 is TGTGCCAGCAGCCAGAGCTACTCAAACACCGGGGAGCTGTTTTTT.

V and J are TRBV4-2 and TRBJ1-1; no clear D. V gave up 0 bases and J gave up 1 base, with 12 bases separating them. This CDR3 spans 16 amino acids. Germline-derived CDR1 and CDR2 are LGHNA and YNFKEQ. In nucleotides, the CDR3 is TGTGCCAGCAGCCAAGATCAAGGCAGAGCGAACACTGAAGCTTTCTTT. This sequence encodes CASSQDQGRANTEAFF.

Notes on this clonotype: Sequence at one end of the junction differs from germline and may be a read error. The rearrangement links TRBV14 to TRBJ2-5; unclear D gene. Germline CDR1 SGHDN, CDR2 FVKESK. CDR3 length: 16 amino acids. The CDR3 sequence: CSSSQDPSAFQETQYF. In DNA form, the CDR3 reads TGTTCCAGCAGCCAAGATCCCTCCGCCTTTCAAGAGACCCAGTACTTC. The variable domain in full, completed from reference TRBV14 and TRBJ2-5, reads EAGVTQFPSHSVIEKGQTVTLRCDPISGHDNLYWYRRVMGKEIKFLLHFVKESKQDESGMPNNRFLAERTGGTYSTLKVQPAELEDSGVYFCSSSQDPSAFQETQYFGPGTRLLVL.

This clonotype was seen only a few times. V usage is TRBV6-1 and J usage is TRBJ1-1, with D perhaps TRBD1 (6 bases). Trimming took 6 bases from V and 1 from J, leaving 12 bases between them. The CDR3 extends over 14 amino acids. The germline V gene has CDR1 MNHNS and CDR2 SASEGT. Here the CDR3 reads CASSLWDKNTEAFF. DNA for the CDR3: TGTGCCAGCAGCCTGTGGGACAAGAACACTGAAGCTTTCTTT.

The chain combines TRBV12-3 or TRBV12-4 with TRBJ2-7, with D tentatively TRBD1 or TRBD2 (5 bases each). The V and J ends lost 6 bases and 2 bases respectively, with 14 bases between them. The length of the CDR3 is 14 residues. The CDR3 reads CASRKGDGTYEQYF. In nucleotides, the CDR3 is TGTGCCAGCAGGAAAGGGGACGGGACCTACGAGCAGTACTTC.

V and J are TRBV15 and TRBJ2-7; D uncertain. Trimming left V 8 bases short and J 2 bases short, with 16 bases between. This CDR3 contains 14 residues. CDR1 is LNHNV, CDR2 YYDKDF, per germline (reference sequence). The CDR3 bases are TGTGCCACCCGACGCGACCCTGGAACCTACGAGCAGTACTTC. Translation gives CATRRDPGTYEQYF. The whole variable domain, remainder taken from reference TRBV15 and TRBJ2-7, is DAMVIQNPRYQVTQFGKPVTLSCSQTLNHNVMYWYQQKSSQAPKLLFHYYDKDFNNEADTPDNFQSRRPNTSFCFLDIRSPGLGDTAMYLCATRRDPGTYEQYFGPGTRLTVT.

This clonotype was detected only a few times. The V call is TRBV9, the J call TRBJ2-2, with D possibly called TRBD1 or TRBD2 (6 bases each). Germline CDR1 and CDR2: SGDLS and YYNGEE. There are 17 residues in the CDR3. Trimming cost V 0 bases and J 4 bases, with 16 bases left between them. In DNA, the CDR3 is TGTGCCAGCAGCGTAGCTTTGTCGGGGGCGGGCACCGGGGAGCTGTTTTTT. The encoded protein is CASSVALSGAGTGELFF.

In its sample, this clonotype was seen a few times. CDR3 amino acids: CASSESGQGLEQYF. The CDR3 bases are TGTGCCAGCAGTGAATCCGGACAGGGGTTAGAGCAGTACTTC. The rearrangement joins TRBV6-4 to TRBJ2-7; TRBD1 aligns across 9 bases. This CDR3 spans 14 amino acids. The V gene end was trimmed by 3 bases and the J gene end by 7 bases; junction bases not matched to a gene: 7. Germline V gives CDR1 MRHNA, CDR2 SNTAGT.

This clonotype came up a few times. The chain has TRBV12-3 or TRBV12-4 and TRBJ2-7; a weak D match, TRBD1 (6 bases). V dropped 6 bases and J dropped 1 base, with 13 bases sitting between them. The CDR3 is 14 amino acids. The CDR3 reads CASRPRGPSYEQYF. The CDR3 bases are TGTGCCAGCAGACCCAGGGGACCGTCCTACGAGCAGTACTTC.

This clonotype occurred many times. The gene calls are TRBV4-3 and TRBJ1-1; D remains unclear. CDR1 is LGHNA, CDR2 YSLEER, per germline. This CDR3 has 15 residues. Trimming left V 0 bases short and J 0 bases short, with 8 bases between. DNA of the CDR3: TGCGCCAGCAGCCAAGATATAGGGCTGAACACTGAAGCTTTCTTT. This gives the protein CASSQDIGLNTEAFF.

This clonotype has a count of ten or more. The rearrangement uses TRBV10-3 and TRBJ2-3, with 9 bases identical to TRBD2. V lost 2 bases, J lost 4 bases, and 13 bases stayed unmatched. Germline CDR1 reads ENHRY; CDR2 reads SYGVKD. The CDR3 extends over 18 amino acids. The CDR3 bases are TGTGCCATCAGTGAGCTCCCGGCGGGGGGGCTCTATTCAGATACGCAGTATTTT. Translating gives CAISELPAGGLYSDTQYF.

This sequence joins TRBV5-4 and TRBJ2-1; TRBD1 matches 10 bases. V lost 0 bases to trimming and J lost 7 bases; unmatched junction nucleotides: 19. This CDR3 contains 20 residues. Germline V gene lookup returns CDR1 SGHNT and CDR2 YYREEE (reference sequence). The CDR3 loop is CASSLGEAILWDRGLNEQFF. Written as DNA, the CDR3 is TGTGCCAGCAGCTTGGGTGAGGCTATTTTGTGGGACAGGGGCCTGAATGAGCAGTTCTTC. The entire variable domain, with the rest obtained from reference TRBV5-4 and TRBJ2-1, is as follows: ETGVTQSPTHLIKTRGQQVTLRCSSQSGHNTVSWYQQALGQGPQFIFQYYREEENGRGNFPPRFSGLQFPNYSSELNVNALELDDSALYLCASSLGEAILWDRGLNEQFFGPGTRLTVL.

This clonotype has just a few counts. The V gene is TRBV2, the J gene TRBJ2-7; no reliable D call. CDR1 is SNHLY and CDR2 is FYNNEI in the germline V gene. Trimming cost V 4 bases and J 3 bases, with 7 bases left between them. The CDR3 consists of 12 residues. CDR3 sequence reads: CASSGESYEQYF. The CDR3 region has the DNA TGTGCCAGCAGTGGTGAGAGCTACGAGCAGTACTTC.

This clonotype has more than one count but fewer than ten. The chain recombines TRBV12-3 or TRBV12-4 with TRBJ2-2; D unclear. Trimming took 5 bases from V and 4 from J, leaving 29 bases between them. CDR3 size: 20 residues. The CDR3 region is CASSVLSWWAGRSSTGELFF. CDR3 nucleotides: TGTGCCAGCAGTGTTCTTTCCTGGTGGGCAGGCCGGTCGAGCACCGGGGAGCTGTTTTTT.

In its sample, this clonotype was seen a few times. The chain is built from TRBV11-2 and TRBJ2-1, with TRBD1 as a possible D gene (5 bases). This CDR3 contains 16 residues. The germline V and J ends were trimmed by 5 bases and 0 bases, with 14 bases remaining between them. Germline CDR1 SGHAT, CDR2 FQNNGV. The CDR3: CASSPEQVSSYNEQFF. In DNA, the CDR3 is TGTGCCAGCAGCCCAGAACAGGTGAGCTCCTACAATGAGCAGTTCTTC.

The J gene is TRBJ2-5, the V gene TRBV14; D possibly matches TRBD1 or TRBD2 (5 bases each). The V end lost 0 bases, the J end lost 0 bases, and 8 bases lay between the germline ends. This CDR3 has 15 amino acids. The V gene's germline CDR1 is SGHDN and CDR2 FVKESK. The CDR3 sequence is CASSQDRGHQETQYF. The CDR3 nucleotides are TGTGCCAGCAGCCAAGATAGGGGACACCAAGAGACCCAGTACTTC.

The V and J genes are TRBV2 and TRBJ2-5; 10 bases map to TRBD1. The CDR3 is made up of 14 amino acids. J lost 5 bases, V lost 6 bases, and 6 bases had no gene match. Germline V gene data show CDR1 as SNHLY and CDR2 as FYNNEI. CDR3 coding DNA: TGTGCCAGCAGCGACAGGGGGCCATCGGAGACCCAGTACTTC. Translation: CASSDRGPSETQYF.

The J gene is TRBJ2-1, the V gene TRBV7-3; 7 bases line up with TRBD2. Germline loops: CDR1 SGHTA, CDR2 FQGTGA. With 6 bases clipped from V and 8 bases from J, the junction kept 13 bases outside the gene matches. The CDR3 has 15 amino acids. The CDR3 DNA follows: TGTGCCAGCAGTTTCCAGCTAAGCGGGATCTATGAGCAGTTCTTC. Translation gives CASSFQLSGIYEQFF.

V gene TRBV28 combines with J gene TRBJ2-7, with 8 bases fitting TRBD1. The length of the CDR3 is 15 residues. The V gene end was trimmed by 7 bases and the J gene end by 0 bases; junction bases not matched to a gene: 8. Germline CDR1 and CDR2: MDHEN and SYDVKM. The CDR3 reads CASTFIDRGSYEQYF. CDR3 nucleotides: TGTGCCAGCACCTTCATCGACAGGGGCTCCTACGAGCAGTACTTC.

This clonotype was counted between two and nine times. The rearrangement joins TRBV11-2 to TRBJ1-3, with a tentative D call TRBD1 (5 bases). Germline values: CDR1 SGHAT, CDR2 FQNNGV. This CDR3 has 13 residues. The ends were cut back, 7 bases at V and 2 bases at J, with 9 bases in the middle. The CDR3 DNA is TGTGCCAGCACAGGGTGGACTGGAAACACCATATATTTT. This gives the protein CASTGWTGNTIYF. Variable domain in full (rest from reference TRBV11-2 and TRBJ1-3): EAGVAQSPRYKIIEKRQSVAFWCNPISGHATLYWYQQILGQGPKLLIQFQNNGVVDDSQLPKDRFSAERLKGVDSTLKIQPAKLEDSAVYLCASTGWTGNTIYFGEGSWLTVV.